This T cell receptor (beta chain) emerged from a study of blood T cell repertoires in COVID-19. Turning to the study itself: T cells, B-cell-depleted T cells, or PBMCs provided the cDNA or gDNA that served as material.

Libraries were prepared by immunoSEQ multiplex PCR; TCRdb keeps only in-frame clonotypes and omits some of them. Of more than 350,000 clones detected, more than 75% appear once; the ten largest clones hold more than 9%. Enrollment of patients from Seattle took place during active infection, with longitudinal follow-up. The germline V gene encodes CDR1 SGHAT and CDR2 FQNNGV. Trimming cost V 6 bases and J 1 base; bases outside gene matches: 7. The CDR3 has 15 residues. The specimen sequenced was peripheral blood. The J gene is TRBJ2-5, the V gene TRBV11-2, with 8 bases aligning to TRBD2. The TCR sequence derives from a woman in her 30s with COVID-19, enrolled during active disease. CDR3 sequence (DNA): TGTGCCAGCAGACCTCCCACTAGCGGCCAAGAGACCCAGTACTTC. Translating gives CASRPPTSGQETQYF.